This T cell receptor beta chain stems from a study of T cells in Graves' hyperthyroidism and ophthalmopathy. Study-level points and caveats: By a 13 V-J model, ophthalmopathy was set apart from stable hyperthyroidism. Ophthalmopathy was model-predicted a median roughly 6.3 months pre-onset. Within blood appeared most thyroid clonotypes that had expanded above 0.001.

Criteria for exclusion of patients were uncontrolled infection, other autoimmune disease, pregnancy or lactation. It was RNA transcripts that yielded the amplified TCR beta CDR3 regions. First-round RT-PCR targeting the TCR CDR3 was performed with the HTBI primer set. TCRdb reanalysed the multiplex PCR reads using MiXCR and keeps one entry per CDR3 protein. Among 300,000 to 450,000 distinct CDR3 sequences listed, approximately 15% were seen once. Germline assignment: CDR1 DFQATT and CDR2 SNEGSKA (reference sequence). Trimming removed 3 bases at V and 7 bases at J, with 21 bases between. The length of the CDR3 is 15 residues. This clonotype has ten or more counts. Antigen: not known.

Sequencing used blood. The origin of this receptor is a woman aged 55-70 years with Graves' hyperthyroidism. The chain uses TRBV20-1 and TRBJ2-5; possibly TRBD2 for D (6 bases). The CDR3 DNA reads TGCAGTGCTAGGGGAGTTTTTGGGGCCGGGGGGACCCAGTACTTC. Its protein is CSARGVFGAGGTQYF.